The 13 T cell receptor beta chains below come from one sample, sequenced in a study of cytomegalovirus exposure and HLA in healthy donors. Assay used: immunoSEQ multiplex PCR; TCRdb lists only in-frame clones, some missing. The top ten hold around 1% of the sample, which has 250,000 to 400,000 clones, approximately 88% seen once. Sequencing input: PBMCs. These receptors were obtained from a man aged 25-45 years in good health and CMV-seronegative.

The rearrangement uses TRBV18 and TRBJ2-7, with 11 nucleotides matching TRBD1. Germline CDR1 reads KGHSH; CDR2 reads LQKENI. The CDR3 extends over 15 amino acids. V gave up 3 bases and J gave up 4 bases; unmatched junction bases: 5. Here the CDR3 DNA reads TGTGCCAGCTCACCCCGGACAGGGGGCAGTTACGAGCAGTACTTC. Residues: CASSPRTGGSYEQYF.

The genes are TRBV19 and TRBJ2-1; 8 nucleotides line up with TRBD1. CDR3 length: 14 residues. The V segment lost 3 bases and the J segment 7 bases; nucleotides outside the gene matches: 5. The germline gives CDR1 LNHDA, CDR2 SQIVND (reference sequence). DNA for the CDR3: TGTGCCAGTAGTATCCAGGGGGCGGATAATGAGCAGTTCTTC. This codes for CASSIQGADNEQFF.

CDR3 DNA: TGTGCCAGCAGTTACAGGGGAGGGATTAGTACCGGGGAGCTGTTTTTT. It yields the protein CASSYRGGISTGELFF. The rearrangement links TRBV6-5 to TRBJ2-2; 7 positions match TRBD2. V was pared by 2 bases and J by 5 bases, with 8 bases of the junction left unmatched. The CDR3 is made up of 16 amino acids. Germline V gives CDR1 MNHEY, CDR2 SVGAGI.

The rearrangement uses TRBV29-1 and TRBJ1-2; D ambiguous. CDR1 is SQVTM and CDR2 is ANQGSEA in the germline V gene. The CDR3 length is 14 residues. The ends were cut back, 2 bases at V and 4 bases at J, with 14 bases in the middle. For the CDR3, the DNA is TGCAGCGTTGAATACGCAGGTTCCCCCTATGGCTACACCTTC. Translating gives CSVEYAGSPYGYTF.

This chain joins TRBV5-1 and TRBJ2-2; D is unclear. The germline V gene encodes CDR1 SGHRS and CDR2 YFSETQ. This CDR3 is built from 15 residues. Trimming took off 2 bases at V and 4 bases at J, with 12 bases between the two ends. In DNA, the CDR3 is TGCGCCAGCAGCTTCTGCCAGACGGGCACCGGGGAGCTGTTTTTT. Its translation is CASSFCQTGTGELFF.

The chain has TRBV7-8 and TRBJ2-7, with D perhaps matching TRBD2 (6 bases). V lost 5 bases, J lost 2 bases, and 16 bases lay in between. Germline V lookup: CDR1 SGHVS, CDR2 FQNEAQ. The CDR3 is 15 residues long. Written as DNA, the CDR3 is TGTGCCAGCAGCGAGATAGGTGGCGGGACCTACGAGCAGTACTTC. Amino acid sequence: CASSEIGGGTYEQYF.

The chain uses TRBV5-1 and TRBJ2-1; weak D call: TRBD1 (6 bases). Germline V gives CDR1 SGHRS, CDR2 YFSETQ. The CDR3 sequence is 13 residues long. Trimming left V 4 bases short and J 7 bases short, with 12 bases between. Here the CDR3 reads CASSPGDRNEQFF. CDR3 DNA sequence: TGCGCCAGCAGCCCAGGGGACCGGAATGAGCAGTTCTTC.

This sequence joins TRBV4-1 and TRBJ2-7, with 9 bases matching TRBD1. Germline CDR1 and CDR2: MGHRA and YSYEKL. The CDR3 totals 15 residues. V shed 0 bases, J shed 3 bases, and the junction held 3 bases outside the gene matches. CDR3 in DNA: TGCGCCAGCAGCCAAGAGGACAGGGGATTCTACGAGCAGTACTTC. Protein: CASSQEDRGFYEQYF.

This clone was picked up a small number of times. CDR3: CASSLAPQRPGGGYTF. CDR3 in DNA: TGCGCCAGCAGCTTGGCCCCGCAACGACCTGGAGGCGGCTACACCTTC. The genes are TRBV5-1 and TRBJ1-2; D is ambiguous. CDR1 and CDR2 (germline): SGHRS, YFSETQ. The CDR3 has 16 amino acids. V lost 0 bases to trimming and J lost 8 bases, with 20 bases between them.

The chain couples TRBV6-6 to TRBJ2-5; 11 positions agree with TRBD2. The CDR3 contains 16 residues. From germline, CDR1 is MNHNY and CDR2 SVGAGI (reference sequence). The V segment lost 6 bases and the J segment 5 bases; nucleotides outside the gene matches: 11. CDR3 nucleotide sequence: TGTGCCAGCAGCCACGCTCTAGCGGGGGGTTGGGAGACCCAGTACTTC. It yields the protein CASSHALAGGWETQYF.

The chain is built from TRBV5-1 and TRBJ1-2; D might be TRBD1 (5 bases). Trimming pared 4 bases from V and 4 bases from J, leaving 11 bases between. The germline V gene has CDR1 SGHRS and CDR2 YFSETQ. The CDR3 length is 13 residues. DNA of the CDR3: TGCGCCAGCAGCCGACGGGGGGTCTATGGCTACACCTTC. This translates into CASSRRGVYGYTF. The variable domain in full, with the rest retrieved from reference TRBV5-1 and TRBJ1-2, is KAGVTQTPRYLIKTRGQQVTLSCSPISGHRSVSWYQQTPGQGLQFLFEYFSETQRNKGNFPGRFSGRQFSNSRSEMNVSTLELGDSALYLCASSRRGVYGYTFGSGTRLTVV.

The gene calls are TRBV5-8 and TRBJ2-1; D may be TRBD1 (5 bases). The CDR3 is made up of 12 amino acids. The germline V gene encodes CDR1 SGHTS and CDR2 YDEGEE. Deletions cut 4 bases from V and 7 bases from J, with 9 bases between. The chain's CDR3 is CASSVQGNEQFF. Here the CDR3 DNA reads TGTGCCAGCAGCGTCCAGGGTAATGAGCAGTTCTTC.

The chain has TRBV7-6 and TRBJ2-1; 13 bases map to TRBD2. CDR3 length: 16 residues. Germline values: CDR1 SGHVS, CDR2 FNYEAQ. After removal of 5 bases from V and 8 bases from J, the junction contained 9 bases not matched to a gene. CDR3 sequence reads: CASSILLAGGLHEQFF. Written as DNA, the CDR3 is TGTGCCAGCAGCATCCTACTAGCGGGGGGGCTTCATGAGCAGTTCTTC.